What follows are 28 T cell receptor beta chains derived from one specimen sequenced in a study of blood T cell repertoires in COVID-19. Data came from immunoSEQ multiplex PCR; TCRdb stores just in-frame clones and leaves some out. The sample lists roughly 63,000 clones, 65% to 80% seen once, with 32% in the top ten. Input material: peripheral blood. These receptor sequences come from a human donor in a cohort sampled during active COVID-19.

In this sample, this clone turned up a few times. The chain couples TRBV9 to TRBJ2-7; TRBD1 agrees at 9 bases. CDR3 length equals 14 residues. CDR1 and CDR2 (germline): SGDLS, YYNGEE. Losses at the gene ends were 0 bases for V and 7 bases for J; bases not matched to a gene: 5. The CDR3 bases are TGTGCCAGCAGCGTAGGGGACAGGGTGGGGGAGCAGTACTTC. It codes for CASSVGDRVGEQYF.

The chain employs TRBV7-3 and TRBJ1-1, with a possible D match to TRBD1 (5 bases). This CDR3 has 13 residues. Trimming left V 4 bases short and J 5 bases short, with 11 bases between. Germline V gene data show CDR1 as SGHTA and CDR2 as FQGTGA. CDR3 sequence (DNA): TGTGCCAGCAGCTCTCGCCAGGGTACTGAAGCTTTCTTT. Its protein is CASSSRQGTEAFF.

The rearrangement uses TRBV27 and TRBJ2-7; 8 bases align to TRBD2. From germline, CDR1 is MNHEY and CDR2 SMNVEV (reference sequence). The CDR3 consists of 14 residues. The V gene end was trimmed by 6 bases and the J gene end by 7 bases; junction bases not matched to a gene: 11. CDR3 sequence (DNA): TGTGCCAGCAGACCCGGGACTAGGGCGGGGGAGCAGTACTTC. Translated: CASRPGTRAGEQYF.

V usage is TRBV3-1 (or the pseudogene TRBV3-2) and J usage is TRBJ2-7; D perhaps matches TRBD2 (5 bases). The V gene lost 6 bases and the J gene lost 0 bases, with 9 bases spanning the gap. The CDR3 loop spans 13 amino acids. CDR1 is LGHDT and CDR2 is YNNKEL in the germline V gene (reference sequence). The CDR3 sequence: CASSRGFSYEQYF. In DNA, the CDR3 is TGTGCCAGCAGTCGGGGTTTCTCCTACGAGCAGTACTTC.

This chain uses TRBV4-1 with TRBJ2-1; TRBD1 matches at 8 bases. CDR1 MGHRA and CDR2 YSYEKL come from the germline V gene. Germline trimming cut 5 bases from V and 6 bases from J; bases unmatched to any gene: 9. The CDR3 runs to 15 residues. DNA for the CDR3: TGCGCCAGCAGCAACGGACAGGGCCCGGGCAATGAGCAGTTCTTC. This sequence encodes CASSNGQGPGNEQFF.

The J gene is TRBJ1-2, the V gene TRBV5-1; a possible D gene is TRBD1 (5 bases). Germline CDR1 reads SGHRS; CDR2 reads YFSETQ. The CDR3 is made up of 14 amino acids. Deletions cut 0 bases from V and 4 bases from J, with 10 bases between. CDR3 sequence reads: CASSLGRAIYGYTF. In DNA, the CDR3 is TGCGCCAGCAGCTTGGGCAGGGCGATCTATGGCTACACCTTC.

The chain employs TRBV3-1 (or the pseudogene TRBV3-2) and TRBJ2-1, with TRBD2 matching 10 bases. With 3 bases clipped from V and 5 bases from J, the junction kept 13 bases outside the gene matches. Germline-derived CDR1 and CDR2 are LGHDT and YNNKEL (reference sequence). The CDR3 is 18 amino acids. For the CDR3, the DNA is TGTGCCAGCAGCCATAAGGCGGCTTTAACTAGCGGGAACAATGAGCAGTTCTTC. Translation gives CASSHKAALTSGNNEQFF.

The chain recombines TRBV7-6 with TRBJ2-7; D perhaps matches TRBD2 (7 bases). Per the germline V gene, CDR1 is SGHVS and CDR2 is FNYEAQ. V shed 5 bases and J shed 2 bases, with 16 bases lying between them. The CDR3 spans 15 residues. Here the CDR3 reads CASSPEGGPPYEQYF. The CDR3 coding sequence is TGTGCCAGCAGCCCTGAGGGGGGGCCCCCCTACGAGCAGTACTTC.

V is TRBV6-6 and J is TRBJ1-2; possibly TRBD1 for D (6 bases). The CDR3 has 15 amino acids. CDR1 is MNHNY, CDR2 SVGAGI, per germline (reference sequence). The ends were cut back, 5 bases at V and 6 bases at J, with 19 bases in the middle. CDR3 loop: CASSLTLGGGDGYTF. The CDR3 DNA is TGTGCCAGCAGTCTGACCCTAGGGGGAGGGGATGGCTACACCTTC.

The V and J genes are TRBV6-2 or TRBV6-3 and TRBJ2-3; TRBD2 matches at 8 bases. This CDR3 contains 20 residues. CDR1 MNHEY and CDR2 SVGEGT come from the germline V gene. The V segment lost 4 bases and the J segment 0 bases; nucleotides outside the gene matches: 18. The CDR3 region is CASSSPFSGTRKYSTDTQYF. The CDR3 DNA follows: TGTGCCAGCAGTTCCCCCTTTAGCGGGACCAGAAAATATAGCACAGATACGCAGTATTTT.

The CDR3 DNA is TGTGCCAGCAGCTTACAGGTCCAGTCCAATCAGCCCCAGCATTTT. Translation gives CASSLQVQSNQPQHF. The J gene is TRBJ1-5, the V gene TRBV7-2; D not resolved. V lost 2 bases, J lost 3 bases, and 11 bases lay in between. Germline V gene lookup returns CDR1 SGHTA and CDR2 FQGNSA. The CDR3 has 15 residues.

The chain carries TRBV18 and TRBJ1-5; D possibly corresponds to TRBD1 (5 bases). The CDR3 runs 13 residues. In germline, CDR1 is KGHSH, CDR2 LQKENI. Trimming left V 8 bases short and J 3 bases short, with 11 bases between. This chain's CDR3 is CASVAGPNQPQHF. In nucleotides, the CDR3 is TGTGCCAGCGTGGCAGGGCCCAATCAGCCCCAGCATTTT.

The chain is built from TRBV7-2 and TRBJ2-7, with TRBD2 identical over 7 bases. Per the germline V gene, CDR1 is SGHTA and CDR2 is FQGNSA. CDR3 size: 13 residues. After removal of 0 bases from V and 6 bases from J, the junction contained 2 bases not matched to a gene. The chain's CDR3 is CASSLAGGTEQYF. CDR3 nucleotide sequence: TGTGCCAGCAGCTTAGCCGGGGGGACCGAGCAGTACTTC.

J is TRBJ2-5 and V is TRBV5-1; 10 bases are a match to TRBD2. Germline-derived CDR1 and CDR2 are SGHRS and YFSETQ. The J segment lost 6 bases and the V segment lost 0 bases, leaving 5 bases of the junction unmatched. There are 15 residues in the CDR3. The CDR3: CASSLEASGSKTQYF. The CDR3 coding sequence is TGCGCCAGCAGCTTGGAGGCTAGCGGGAGTAAGACCCAGTACTTC.

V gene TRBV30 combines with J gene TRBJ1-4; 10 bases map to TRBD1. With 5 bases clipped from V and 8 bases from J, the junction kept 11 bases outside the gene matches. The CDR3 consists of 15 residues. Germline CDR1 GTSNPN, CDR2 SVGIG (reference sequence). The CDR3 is CAWSRDRGPREKLFF. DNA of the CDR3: TGTGCCTGGTCCCGGGACAGGGGACCTCGCGAAAAACTGTTTTTT.

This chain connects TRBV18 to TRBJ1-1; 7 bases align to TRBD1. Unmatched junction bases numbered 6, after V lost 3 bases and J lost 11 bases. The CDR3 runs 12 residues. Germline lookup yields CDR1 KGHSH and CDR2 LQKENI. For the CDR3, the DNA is TGTGCCAGCTCACCTGACAGGGAAGAGGCTTTCTTT. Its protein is CASSPDREEAFF.

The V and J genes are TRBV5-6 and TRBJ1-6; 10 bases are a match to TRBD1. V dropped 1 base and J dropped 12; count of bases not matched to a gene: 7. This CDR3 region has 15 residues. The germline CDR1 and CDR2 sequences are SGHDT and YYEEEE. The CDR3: CASSLWGQGLGPLHF. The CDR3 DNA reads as TGTGCCAGCAGCTTGTGGGGACAGGGGCTTGGACCCCTCCACTTT.

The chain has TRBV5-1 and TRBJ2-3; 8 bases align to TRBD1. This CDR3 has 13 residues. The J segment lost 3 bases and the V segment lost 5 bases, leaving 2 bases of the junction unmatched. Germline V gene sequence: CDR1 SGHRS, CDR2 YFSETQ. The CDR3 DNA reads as TGCGCCAGCAGACAGGGGGATACAGATACGCAGTATTTT. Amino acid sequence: CASRQGDTDTQYF.

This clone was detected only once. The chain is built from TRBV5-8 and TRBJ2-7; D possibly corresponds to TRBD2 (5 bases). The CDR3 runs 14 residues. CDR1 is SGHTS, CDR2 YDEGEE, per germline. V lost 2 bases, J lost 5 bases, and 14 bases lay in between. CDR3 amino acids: CASSFGLMADEQYF. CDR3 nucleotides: TGTGCCAGCAGCTTCGGACTCATGGCGGACGAGCAGTACTTC.

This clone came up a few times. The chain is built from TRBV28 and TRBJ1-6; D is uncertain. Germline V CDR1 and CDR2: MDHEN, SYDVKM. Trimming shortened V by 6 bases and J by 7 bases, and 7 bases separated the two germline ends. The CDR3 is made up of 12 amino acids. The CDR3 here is CASRASNSPLHF. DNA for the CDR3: TGTGCCAGCAGGGCTTCCAATTCACCCCTCCACTTT.

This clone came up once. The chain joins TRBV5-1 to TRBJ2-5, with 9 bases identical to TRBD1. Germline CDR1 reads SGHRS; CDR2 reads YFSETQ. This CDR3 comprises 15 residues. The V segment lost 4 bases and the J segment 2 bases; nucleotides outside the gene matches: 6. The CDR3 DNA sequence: TGCGCCAGCAGCACCCGGGACAGGGTACAAGAGACCCAGTACTTC. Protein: CASSTRDRVQETQYF. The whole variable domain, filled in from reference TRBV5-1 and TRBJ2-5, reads KAGVTQTPRYLIKTRGQQVTLSCSPISGHRSVSWYQQTPGQGLQFLFEYFSETQRNKGNFPGRFSGRQFSNSRSEMNVSTLELGDSALYLCASSTRDRVQETQYFGPGTRLLVL.

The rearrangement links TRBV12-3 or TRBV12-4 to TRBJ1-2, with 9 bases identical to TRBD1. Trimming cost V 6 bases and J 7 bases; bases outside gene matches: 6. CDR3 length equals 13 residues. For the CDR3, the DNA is TGTGCCAGCAGCCGGGACAGGGTGGGTGGCTACACCTTC. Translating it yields CASSRDRVGGYTF.

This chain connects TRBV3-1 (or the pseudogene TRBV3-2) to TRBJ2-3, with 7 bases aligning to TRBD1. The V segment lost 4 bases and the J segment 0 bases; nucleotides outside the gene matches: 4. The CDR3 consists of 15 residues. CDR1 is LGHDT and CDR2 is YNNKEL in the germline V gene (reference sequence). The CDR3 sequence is CASSPGQASTDTQYF. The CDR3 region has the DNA TGTGCCAGCAGCCCAGGACAGGCTAGCACAGATACGCAGTATTTT.

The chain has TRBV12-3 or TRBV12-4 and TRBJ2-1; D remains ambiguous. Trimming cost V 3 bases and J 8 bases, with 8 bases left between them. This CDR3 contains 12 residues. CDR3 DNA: TGTGCCAGCAGTTTCCGGTCGTATGAGCAGTTCTTC. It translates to CASSFRSYEQFF.

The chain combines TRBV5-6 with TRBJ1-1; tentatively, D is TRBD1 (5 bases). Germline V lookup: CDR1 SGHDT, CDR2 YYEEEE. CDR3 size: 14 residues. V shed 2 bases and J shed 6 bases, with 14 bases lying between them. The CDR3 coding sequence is TGTGCCAGCAGCTTTCGGGGGTCTCACCCTGAAGCTTTCTTT. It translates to CASSFRGSHPEAFF.

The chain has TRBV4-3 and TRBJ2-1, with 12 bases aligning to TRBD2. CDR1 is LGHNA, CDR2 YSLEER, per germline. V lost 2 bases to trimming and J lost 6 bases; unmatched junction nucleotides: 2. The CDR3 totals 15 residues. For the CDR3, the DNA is TGCGCCAGCAGCCAAACTAGCGGGAGGCTCAATGAGCAGTTCTTC. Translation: CASSQTSGRLNEQFF.

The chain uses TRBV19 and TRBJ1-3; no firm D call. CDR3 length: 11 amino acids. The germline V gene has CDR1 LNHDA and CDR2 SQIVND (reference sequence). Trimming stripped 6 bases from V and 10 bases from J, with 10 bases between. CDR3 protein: CASSRVPTIYF. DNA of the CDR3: TGTGCCAGTAGCCGGGTCCCTACCATATATTTT.

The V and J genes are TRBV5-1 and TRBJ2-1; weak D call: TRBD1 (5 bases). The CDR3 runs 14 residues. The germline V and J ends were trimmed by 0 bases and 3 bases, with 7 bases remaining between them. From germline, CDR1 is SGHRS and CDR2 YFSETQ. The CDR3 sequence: CASSLGQHYNEQFF. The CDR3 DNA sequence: TGCGCCAGCAGCTTGGGACAGCACTACAATGAGCAGTTCTTC.